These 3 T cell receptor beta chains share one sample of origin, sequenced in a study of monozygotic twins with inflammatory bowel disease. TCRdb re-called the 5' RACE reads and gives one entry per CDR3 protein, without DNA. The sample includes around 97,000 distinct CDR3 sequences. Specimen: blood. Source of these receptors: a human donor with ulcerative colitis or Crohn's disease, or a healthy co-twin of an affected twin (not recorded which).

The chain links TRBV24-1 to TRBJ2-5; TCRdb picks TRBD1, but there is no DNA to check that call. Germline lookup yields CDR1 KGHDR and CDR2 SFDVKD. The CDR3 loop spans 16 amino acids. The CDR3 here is CATSDLGTGVKETQYF.

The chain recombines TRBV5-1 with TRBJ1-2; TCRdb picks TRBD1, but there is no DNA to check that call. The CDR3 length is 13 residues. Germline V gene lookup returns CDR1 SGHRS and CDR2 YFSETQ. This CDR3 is CASSTTENYGYTF.

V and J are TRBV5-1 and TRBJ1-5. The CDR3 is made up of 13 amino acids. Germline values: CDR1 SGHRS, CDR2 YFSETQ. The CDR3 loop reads CASSFSGNQPQHF.